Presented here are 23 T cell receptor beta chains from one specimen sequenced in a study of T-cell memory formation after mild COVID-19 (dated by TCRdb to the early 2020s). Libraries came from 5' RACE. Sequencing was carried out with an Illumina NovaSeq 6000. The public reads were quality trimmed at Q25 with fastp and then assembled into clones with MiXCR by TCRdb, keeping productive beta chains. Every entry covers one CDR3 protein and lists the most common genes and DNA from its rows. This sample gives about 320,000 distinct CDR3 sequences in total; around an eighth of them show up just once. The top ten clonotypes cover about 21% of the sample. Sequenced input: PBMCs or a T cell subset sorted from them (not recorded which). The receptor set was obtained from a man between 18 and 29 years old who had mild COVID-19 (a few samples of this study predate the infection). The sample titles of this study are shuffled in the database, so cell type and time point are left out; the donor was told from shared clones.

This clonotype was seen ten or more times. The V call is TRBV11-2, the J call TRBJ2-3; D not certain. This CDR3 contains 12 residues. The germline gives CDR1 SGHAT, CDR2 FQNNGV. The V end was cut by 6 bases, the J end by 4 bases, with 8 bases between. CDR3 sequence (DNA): TGTGCCAGCAGTCCCCAGGCAGATACGCAGTATTTT. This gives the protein CASSPQADTQYF.

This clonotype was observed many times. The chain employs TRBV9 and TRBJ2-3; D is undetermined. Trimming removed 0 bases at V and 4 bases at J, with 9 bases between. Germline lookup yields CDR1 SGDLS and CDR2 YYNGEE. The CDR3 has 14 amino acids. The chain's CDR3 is CASSVDARADTQYF. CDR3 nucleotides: TGTGCCAGCAGCGTAGATGCCCGGGCAGATACGCAGTATTTT. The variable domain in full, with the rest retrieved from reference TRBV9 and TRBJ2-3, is DSGVTQTPKHLITATGQRVTLRCSPRSGDLSVYWYQQSLDQGLQFLIQYYNGEERAKGNILERFSAQQFPDLHSELNLSSLELGDSALYFCASSVDARADTQYFGPGTRLTVL.

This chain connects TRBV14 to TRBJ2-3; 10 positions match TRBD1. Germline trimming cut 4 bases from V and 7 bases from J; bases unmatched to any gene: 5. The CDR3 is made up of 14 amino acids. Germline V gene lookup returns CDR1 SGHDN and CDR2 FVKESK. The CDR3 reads CASSPRQGANTQYF. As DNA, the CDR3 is TGTGCCAGCAGCCCGAGACAGGGGGCAAATACGCAGTATTTT.

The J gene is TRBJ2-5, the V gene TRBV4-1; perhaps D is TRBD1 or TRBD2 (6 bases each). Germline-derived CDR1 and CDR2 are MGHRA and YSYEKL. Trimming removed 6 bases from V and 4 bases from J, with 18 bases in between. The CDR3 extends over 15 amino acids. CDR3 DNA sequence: TGCGCCAGCAGTCCGGGGGCAGGGTGGCCAGAGACCCAGTACTTC. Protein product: CASSPGAGWPETQYF.

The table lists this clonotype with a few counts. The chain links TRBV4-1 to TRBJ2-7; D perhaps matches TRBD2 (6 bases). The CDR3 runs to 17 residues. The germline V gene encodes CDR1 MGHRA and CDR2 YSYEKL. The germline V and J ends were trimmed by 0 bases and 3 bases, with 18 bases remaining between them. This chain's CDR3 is CASSQDSWRDEIYEQYF. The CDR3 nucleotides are TGCGCCAGCAGCCAAGACAGTTGGAGGGATGAGATCTACGAGCAGTACTTC.

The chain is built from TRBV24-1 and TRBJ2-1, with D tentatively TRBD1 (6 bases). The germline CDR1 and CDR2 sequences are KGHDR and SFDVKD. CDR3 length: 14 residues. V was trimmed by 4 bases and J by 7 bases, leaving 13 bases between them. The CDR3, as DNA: TGTGCCACCAGTGACTTTACAGGGAATAATGAGCAGTTCTTC. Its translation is CATSDFTGNNEQFF.

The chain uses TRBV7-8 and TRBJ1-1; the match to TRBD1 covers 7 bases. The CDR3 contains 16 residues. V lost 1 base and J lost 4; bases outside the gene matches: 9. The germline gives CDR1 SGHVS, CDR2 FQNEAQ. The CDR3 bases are TGTGCCAGCAGCTTAGGGACAGACAGGGCCCTCACTGAAGCTTTCTTT. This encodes CASSLGTDRALTEAFF.

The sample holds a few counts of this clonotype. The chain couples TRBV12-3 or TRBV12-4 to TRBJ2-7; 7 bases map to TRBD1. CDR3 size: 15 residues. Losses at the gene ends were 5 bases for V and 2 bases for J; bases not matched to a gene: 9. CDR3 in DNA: TGTGCCAGCAGTGCCCCCGGGACAGTTGCCTACGAGCAGTACTTC. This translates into CASSAPGTVAYEQYF.

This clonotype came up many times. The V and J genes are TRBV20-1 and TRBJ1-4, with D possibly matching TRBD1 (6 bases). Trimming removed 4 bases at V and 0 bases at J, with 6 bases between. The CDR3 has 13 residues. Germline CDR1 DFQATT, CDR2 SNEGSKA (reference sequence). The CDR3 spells CSATGATNEKLFF. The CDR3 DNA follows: TGCAGTGCTACAGGGGCAACTAATGAAAAACTGTTTTTT.

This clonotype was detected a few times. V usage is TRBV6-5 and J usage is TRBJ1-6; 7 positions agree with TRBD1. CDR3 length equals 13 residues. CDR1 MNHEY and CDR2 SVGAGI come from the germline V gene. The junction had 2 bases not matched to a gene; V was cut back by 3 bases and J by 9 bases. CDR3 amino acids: CASSYGTVSPLHF. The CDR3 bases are TGTGCCAGCAGTTATGGGACAGTTTCACCCCTCCACTTT.

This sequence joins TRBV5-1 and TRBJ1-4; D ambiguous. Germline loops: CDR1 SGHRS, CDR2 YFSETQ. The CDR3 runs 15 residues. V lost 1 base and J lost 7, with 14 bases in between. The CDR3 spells CASSLSGDWGEKLFF. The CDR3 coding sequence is TGCGCCAGCAGCTTGTCTGGGGATTGGGGTGAAAAACTGTTTTTT.

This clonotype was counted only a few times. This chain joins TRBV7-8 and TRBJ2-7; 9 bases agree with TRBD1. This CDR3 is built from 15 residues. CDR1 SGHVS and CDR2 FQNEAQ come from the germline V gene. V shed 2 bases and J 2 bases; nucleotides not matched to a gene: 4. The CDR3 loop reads CASSLRWDRAYEQYF. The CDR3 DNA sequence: TGTGCCAGCAGCTTACGATGGGACAGGGCCTACGAGCAGTACTTC.

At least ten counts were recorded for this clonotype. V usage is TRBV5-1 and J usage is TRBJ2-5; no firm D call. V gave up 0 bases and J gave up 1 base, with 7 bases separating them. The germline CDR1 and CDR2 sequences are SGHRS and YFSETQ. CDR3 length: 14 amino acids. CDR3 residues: CASSLVAAQETQYF. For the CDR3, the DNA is TGCGCCAGCAGCTTGGTGGCAGCCCAAGAGACCCAGTACTTC.

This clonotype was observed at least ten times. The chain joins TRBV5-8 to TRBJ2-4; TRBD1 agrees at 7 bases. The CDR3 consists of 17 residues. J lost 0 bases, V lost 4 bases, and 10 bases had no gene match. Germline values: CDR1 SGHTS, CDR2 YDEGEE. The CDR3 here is CASSPRTGKLAKNIQYF. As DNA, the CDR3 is TGTGCCAGCAGCCCAAGGACAGGAAAACTAGCCAAAAACATTCAGTACTTC. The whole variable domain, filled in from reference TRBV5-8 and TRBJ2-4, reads EAGVTQSPTHLIKTRGQQATLRCSPISGHTSVYWYQQALGLGLQFLLWYDEGEERNRGNFPPRFSGRQFPNYSSELNVNALELEDSALYLCASSPRTGKLAKNIQYFGAGTRLSVL.

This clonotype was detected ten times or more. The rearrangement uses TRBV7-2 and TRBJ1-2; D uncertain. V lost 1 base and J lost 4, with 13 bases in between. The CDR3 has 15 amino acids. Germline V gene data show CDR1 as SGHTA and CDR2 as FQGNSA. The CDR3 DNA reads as TGTGCCAGCAGCTTAGGTAACAGAGTATTCTATGGCTACACCTTC. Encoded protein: CASSLGNRVFYGYTF. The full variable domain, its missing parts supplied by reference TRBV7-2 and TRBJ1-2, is GAGVSQSPSNKVTEKGKDVELRCDPISGHTALYWYRQSLGQGLEFLIYFQGNSAPDKSGLPSDRFSAERTGGSVSTLTIQRTQQEDSAVYLCASSLGNRVFYGYTFGSGTRLTVV.

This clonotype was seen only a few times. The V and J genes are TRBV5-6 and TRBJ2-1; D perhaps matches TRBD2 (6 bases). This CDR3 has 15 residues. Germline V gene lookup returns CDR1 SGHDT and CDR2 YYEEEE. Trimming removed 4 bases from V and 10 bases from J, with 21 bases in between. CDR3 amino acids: CASSLRAWGLEEQFF. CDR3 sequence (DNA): TGTGCCAGCAGCCTCCGGGCATGGGGACTTGAGGAGCAGTTCTTC.

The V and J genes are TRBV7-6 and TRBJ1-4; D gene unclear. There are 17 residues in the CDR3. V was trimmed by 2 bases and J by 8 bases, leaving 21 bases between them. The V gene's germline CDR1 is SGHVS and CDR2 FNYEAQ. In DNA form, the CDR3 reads TGTGCCAGCAGCTTAACCTCCGGCCGGGCCAACGGGGAAAAACTGTTTTTT. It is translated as CASSLTSGRANGEKLFF. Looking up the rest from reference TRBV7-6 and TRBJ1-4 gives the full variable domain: GAGVSQSPRYKVTKRGQDVALRCDPISGHVSLYWYRQALGQGPEFLTYFNYEAQQDKSGLPNDRFSAERPEGSISTLTIQRTEQRDSAMYRCASSLTSGRANGEKLFFGSGTQLSVL.

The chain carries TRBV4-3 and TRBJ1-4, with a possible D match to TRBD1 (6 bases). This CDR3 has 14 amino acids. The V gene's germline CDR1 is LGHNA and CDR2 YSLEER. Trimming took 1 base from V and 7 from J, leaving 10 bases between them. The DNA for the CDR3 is TGCGCCAGCAGCCAAGTTTGGGGGGCTGAAAAACTGTTTTTT. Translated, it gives CASSQVWGAEKLFF.

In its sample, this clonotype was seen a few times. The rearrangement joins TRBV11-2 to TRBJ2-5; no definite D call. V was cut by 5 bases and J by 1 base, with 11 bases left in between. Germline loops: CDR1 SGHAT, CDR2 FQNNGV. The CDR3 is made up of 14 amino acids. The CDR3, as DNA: TGTGCCAGCAGCCCCCGTCCATCCCAAGAGACCCAGTACTTC. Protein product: CASSPRPSQETQYF.

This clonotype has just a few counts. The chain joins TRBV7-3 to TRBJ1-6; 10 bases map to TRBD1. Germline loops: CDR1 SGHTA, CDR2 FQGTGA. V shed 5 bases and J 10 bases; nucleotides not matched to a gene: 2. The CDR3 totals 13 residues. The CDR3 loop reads CASSPTGGSPLHF. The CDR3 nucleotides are TGTGCCAGCAGCCCGACAGGGGGCTCACCCCTCCACTTT. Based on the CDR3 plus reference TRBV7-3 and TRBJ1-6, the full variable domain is GAGVSQTPSNKVTEKGKYVELRCDPISGHTALYWYRQSLGQGPEFLIYFQGTGAADDSGLPNDRFFAVRPEGSVSTLKIQRTERGDSAVYLCASSPTGGSPLHFGNGTRLTVT.

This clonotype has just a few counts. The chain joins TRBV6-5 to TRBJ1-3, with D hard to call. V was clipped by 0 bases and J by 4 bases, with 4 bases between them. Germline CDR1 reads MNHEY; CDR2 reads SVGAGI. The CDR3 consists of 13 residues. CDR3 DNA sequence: TGTGCCAGCAGTTACTCGCCAGGAAACACCATATATTTT. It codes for CASSYSPGNTIYF.

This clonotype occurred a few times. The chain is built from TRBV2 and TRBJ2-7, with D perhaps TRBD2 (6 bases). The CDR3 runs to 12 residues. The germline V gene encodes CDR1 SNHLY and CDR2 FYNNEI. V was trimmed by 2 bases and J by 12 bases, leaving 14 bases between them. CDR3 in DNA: TGTGCCAGCAGTGAACGCTCCGGGACTGGGTACGTC. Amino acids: CASSERSGTGYV.

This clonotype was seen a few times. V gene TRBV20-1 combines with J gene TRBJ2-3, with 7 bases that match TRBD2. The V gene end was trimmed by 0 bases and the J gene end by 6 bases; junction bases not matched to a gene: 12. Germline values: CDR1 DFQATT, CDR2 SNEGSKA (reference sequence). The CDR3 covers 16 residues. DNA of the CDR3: TGCAGTGCTAGAGATCTACTCCGGGGGGTCGGTGATACGCAGTATTTT. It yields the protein CSARDLLRGVGDTQYF.